This TCR beta chain was retrieved from a study of human T cells and chemical hapten exposure. Germline values: CDR1 SNHLY, CDR2 FYNNEI. The CDR3 runs 15 residues. TCRdb re-called the RACE reads through MiXCR, storing one row per CDR3 protein. This sample carries about 380,000 distinct CDR3 sequences, 4% to 6% of them seen once, and the ten largest clones take 2.6%. A remark on this clonotype: The germline gene is not matched at one end of the junction; a read error may be the cause.

Time point denoted: pre-sensitization, week 0. Treatment indicated: therapeutic diphenylcyclopropenone sensitization with weekly scalp DPC. The genes are TRBV2 and TRBJ1-1; D is unresolved. The receptor was derived from a woman aged 50 to 65 with alopecia areata. Some clones in this sample may be carry-over from other donors' samples. The input for sequencing was whole blood, taken in connection with sensitization to the hapten diphenylcyclopropenone (DPC). In DNA, the CDR3 is TGTGCCAGCAGTGAACTAAAAGAACGGTCTCAGCAAGCCTTCTTT. It specifies CASSELKERSQQAFF. Drawing the rest from reference TRBV2 and TRBJ1-1, the complete variable domain is EPEVTQTPSHQVTQMGQEVILRCVPISNHLYFYWYRQILGQKVEFLVSFYNNEISEKSEIFDDQFSVERPDGSNFTLKIRSTKLEDSAMYFCASSELKERSQQAFFGQGTRLTVV.